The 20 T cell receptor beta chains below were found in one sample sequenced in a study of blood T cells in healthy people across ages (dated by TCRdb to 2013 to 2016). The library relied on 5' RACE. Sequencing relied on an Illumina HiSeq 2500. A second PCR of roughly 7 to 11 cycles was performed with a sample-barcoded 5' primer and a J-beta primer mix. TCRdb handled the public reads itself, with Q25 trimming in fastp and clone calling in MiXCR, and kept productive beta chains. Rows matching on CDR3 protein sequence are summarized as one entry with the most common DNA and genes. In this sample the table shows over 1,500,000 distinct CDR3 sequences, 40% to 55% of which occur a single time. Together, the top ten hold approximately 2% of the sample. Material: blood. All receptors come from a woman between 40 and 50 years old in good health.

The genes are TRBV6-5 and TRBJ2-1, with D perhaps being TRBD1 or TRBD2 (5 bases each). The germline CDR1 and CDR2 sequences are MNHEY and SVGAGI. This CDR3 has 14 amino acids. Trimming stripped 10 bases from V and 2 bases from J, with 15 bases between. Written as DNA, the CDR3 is TGTGCCACTATCAGGGACGGAACCTACAATGAGCAGTTCTTC. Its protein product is CATIRDGTYNEQFF.

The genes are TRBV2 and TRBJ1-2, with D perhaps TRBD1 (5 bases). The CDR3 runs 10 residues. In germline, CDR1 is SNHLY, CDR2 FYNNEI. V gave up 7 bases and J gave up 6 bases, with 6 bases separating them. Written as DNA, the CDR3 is TGTGCCAGCACGGGGGATGGCTACACCTTC. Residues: CASTGDGYTF. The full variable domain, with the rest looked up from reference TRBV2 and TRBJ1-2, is EPEVTQTPSHQVTQMGQEVILRCVPISNHLYFYWYRQILGQKVEFLVSFYNNEISEKSEIFDDQFSVERPDGSNFTLKIRSTKLEDSAMYFCASTGDGYTFGSGTRLTVV.

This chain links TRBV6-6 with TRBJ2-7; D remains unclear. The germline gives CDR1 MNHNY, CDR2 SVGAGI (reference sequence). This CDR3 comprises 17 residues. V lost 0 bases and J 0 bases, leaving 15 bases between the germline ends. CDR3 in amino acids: CASSYSNRLLSSYEQYF. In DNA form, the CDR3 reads TGTGCCAGCAGTTACTCGAATAGACTCCTGAGCTCCTACGAGCAGTACTTC.

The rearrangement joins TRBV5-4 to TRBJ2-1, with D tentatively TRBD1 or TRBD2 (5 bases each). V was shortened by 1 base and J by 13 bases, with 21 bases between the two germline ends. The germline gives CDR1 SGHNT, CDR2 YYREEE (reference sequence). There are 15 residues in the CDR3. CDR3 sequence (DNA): TGTGCCAGCAGCTTGCCCGGGACGAGGTTGGAGACCCAGTTCTTC. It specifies CASSLPGTRLETQFF.

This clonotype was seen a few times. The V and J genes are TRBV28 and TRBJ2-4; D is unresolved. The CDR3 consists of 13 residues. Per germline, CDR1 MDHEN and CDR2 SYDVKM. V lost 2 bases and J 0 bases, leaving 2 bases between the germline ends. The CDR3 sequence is CASSLVAKNIQYF. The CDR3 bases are TGTGCCAGCAGTTTAGTAGCCAAAAACATTCAGTACTTC. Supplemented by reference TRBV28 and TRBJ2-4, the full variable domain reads DVKVTQSSRYLVKRTGEKVFLECVQDMDHENMFWYRQDPGLGLRLIYFSYDVKMKEKGDIPEGYSVSREKKERFSLILESASTNQTSMYLCASSLVAKNIQYFGAGTRLSVL.

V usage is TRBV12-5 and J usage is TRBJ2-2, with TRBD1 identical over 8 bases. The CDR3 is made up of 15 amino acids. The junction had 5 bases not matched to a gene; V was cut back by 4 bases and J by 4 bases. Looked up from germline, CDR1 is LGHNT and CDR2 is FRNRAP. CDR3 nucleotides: TGTGCTAGTGGTTCCGACAGGGGCAGCACCGGGGAGCTGTTTTTT. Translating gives CASGSDRGSTGELFF.

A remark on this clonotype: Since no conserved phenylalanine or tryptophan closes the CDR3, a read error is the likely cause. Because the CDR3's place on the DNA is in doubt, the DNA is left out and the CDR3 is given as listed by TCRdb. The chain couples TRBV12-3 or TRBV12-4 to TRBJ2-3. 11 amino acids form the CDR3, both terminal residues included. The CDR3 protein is CATTNTDVEYS.

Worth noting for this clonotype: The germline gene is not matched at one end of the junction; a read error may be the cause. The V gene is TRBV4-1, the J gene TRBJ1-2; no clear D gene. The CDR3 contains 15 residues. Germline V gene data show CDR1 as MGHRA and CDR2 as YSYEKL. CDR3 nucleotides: TGCGCCAGCAGCCAAGATAGTTCAGCTAACTGTGGCTACACCTTC. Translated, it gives CASSQDSSANCGYTF.

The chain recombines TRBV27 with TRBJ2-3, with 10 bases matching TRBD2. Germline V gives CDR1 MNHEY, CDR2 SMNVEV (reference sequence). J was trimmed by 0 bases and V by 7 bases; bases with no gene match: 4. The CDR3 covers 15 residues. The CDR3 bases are TGTGCCAGCATTATTAGCGGGGGGAGCACAGATACGCAGTATTTT. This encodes CASIISGGSTDTQYF.

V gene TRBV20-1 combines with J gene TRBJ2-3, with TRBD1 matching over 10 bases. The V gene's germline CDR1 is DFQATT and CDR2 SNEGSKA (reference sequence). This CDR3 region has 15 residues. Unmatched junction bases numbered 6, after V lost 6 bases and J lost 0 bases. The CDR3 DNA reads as TGCAGTGCGGAATGGACAGGGGGAAGCACAGATACGCAGTATTTT. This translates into CSAEWTGGSTDTQYF.

As DNA, the CDR3 is TGCGCCAGCAGCCCAACACTAGCCGATGAGCAGTTCTTC. Translated, it gives CASSPTLADEQFF. V and J are TRBV5-1 and TRBJ2-1; tentative D call: TRBD2 (6 bases). Germline assignment: CDR1 SGHRS and CDR2 YFSETQ. V lost 4 bases, J lost 8 bases, and 13 bases lay in between. CDR3 size: 13 residues.

CDR3 sequence (DNA): TGTGCCAGCAGTCGCCGGGACGAAAAAGAGACCCAGTACTTC. Protein sequence: CASSRRDEKETQYF. The chain carries TRBV12-3 or TRBV12-4 and TRBJ2-5; D is perhaps TRBD1 or TRBD2 (5 bases each). Trimming removed 5 bases from V and 3 bases from J, with 13 bases in between. The CDR3 is 14 amino acids.

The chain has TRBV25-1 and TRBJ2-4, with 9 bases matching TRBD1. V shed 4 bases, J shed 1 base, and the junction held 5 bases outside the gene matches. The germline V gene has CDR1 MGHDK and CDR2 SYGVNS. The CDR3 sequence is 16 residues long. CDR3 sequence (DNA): TGTGCCAGCAGTGGGCGACAGGGGGACGCCAAAAACATTCAGTACTTC. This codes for CASSGRQGDAKNIQYF.

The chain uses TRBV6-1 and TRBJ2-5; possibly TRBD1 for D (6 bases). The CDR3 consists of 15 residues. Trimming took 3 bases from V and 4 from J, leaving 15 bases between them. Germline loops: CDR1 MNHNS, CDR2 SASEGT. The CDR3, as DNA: TGTGCCAGCAGTGAGGCAGGGGCGAATCGAGAGACCCAGTACTTC. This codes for CASSEAGANRETQYF.

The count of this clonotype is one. Here the CDR3 DNA reads TGTGCCAGCAGCACCGCCAAAAGGACAGGGGGCGGTACAGATACGCAGTATTTT. Translation: CASSTAKRTGGGTDTQYF. The chain is built from TRBV5-4 and TRBJ2-3, with 11 nucleotides matching TRBD1. CDR1 is SGHNT, CDR2 YYREEE, per germline (reference sequence). The V segment lost 4 bases and the J segment 3 bases; nucleotides outside the gene matches: 13. The CDR3 extends over 18 amino acids.

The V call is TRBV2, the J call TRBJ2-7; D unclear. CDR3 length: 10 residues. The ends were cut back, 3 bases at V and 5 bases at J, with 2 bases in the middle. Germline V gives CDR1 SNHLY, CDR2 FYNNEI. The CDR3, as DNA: TGTGCCAGCAGTGATCACGAGCAGTACTTC. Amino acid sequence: CASSDHEQYF.

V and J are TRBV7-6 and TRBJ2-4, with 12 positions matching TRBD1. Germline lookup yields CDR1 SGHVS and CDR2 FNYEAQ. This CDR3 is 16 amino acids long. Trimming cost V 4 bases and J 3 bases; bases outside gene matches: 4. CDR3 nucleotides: TGTGCCAGCAGCTGGGGGACAGGGGGCGACAAAAACATTCAGTACTTC. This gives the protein CASSWGTGGDKNIQYF.

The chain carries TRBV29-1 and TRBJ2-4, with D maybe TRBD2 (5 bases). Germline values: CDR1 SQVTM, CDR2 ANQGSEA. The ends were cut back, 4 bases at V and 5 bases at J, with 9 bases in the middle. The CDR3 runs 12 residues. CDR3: CSVGERENIQYF. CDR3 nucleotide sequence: TGCAGCGTTGGGGAGAGGGAAAACATTCAGTACTTC.

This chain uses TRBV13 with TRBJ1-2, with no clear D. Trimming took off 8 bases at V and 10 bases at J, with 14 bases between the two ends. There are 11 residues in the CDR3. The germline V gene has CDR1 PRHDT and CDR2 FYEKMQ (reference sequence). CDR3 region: CASALAGHYTF. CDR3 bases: TGTGCCAGCGCGTTAGCAGGCCACTACACCTTC.

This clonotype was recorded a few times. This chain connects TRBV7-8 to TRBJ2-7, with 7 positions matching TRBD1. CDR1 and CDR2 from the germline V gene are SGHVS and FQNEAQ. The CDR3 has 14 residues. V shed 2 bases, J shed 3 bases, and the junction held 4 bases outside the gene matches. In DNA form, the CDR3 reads TGTGCCAGCAGCTTAAGGGGACAGTTCTACGAGCAGTACTTC. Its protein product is CASSLRGQFYEQYF.